Following are 8 T cell receptor beta chains from one sample sequenced in a study of blood T cells in healthy people across ages. For the second PCR, which ran for roughly 7 to 11 cycles, a sample-barcoded 5' primer and a J-beta primer mix were used. TCRdb ran MiXCR on the 5' RACE reads and lists one entry per CDR3 protein. The sample comprises 1.8 million or so distinct CDR3 sequences, roughly two fifths of which are singletons, and 23% rests with the top ten. The sample consisted of blood. The receptor set was obtained from a human donor in good health.

The J gene is TRBJ2-7, the V gene TRBV20-1, with a weak D call TRBD1 (7 bases). CDR1 is DFQATT and CDR2 is SNEGSKA in the germline V gene (reference sequence). V was pared by 6 bases and J by 7 bases, with 25 bases between. CDR3 length equals 15 residues. The CDR3 DNA is TGCAGTGCCGGGAGACAGGGATTTTCTGAGGGGGAGCAGTACTTC. The encoded protein is CSAGRQGFSEGEQYF.

This chain links TRBV3-1 with TRBJ2-1; D is unclear. V lost 2 bases to trimming and J lost 8 bases, with 7 bases between them. The CDR3 contains 12 residues. In germline, CDR1 is LGHDT, CDR2 YNNKEL (reference sequence). The CDR3 loop is CASSQFVYEQFF. CDR3 in DNA: TGTGCCAGCAGCCAATTCGTCTATGAGCAGTTCTTC.

The chain is built from TRBV7-3 and TRBJ2-1, with D tentatively TRBD1 (6 bases). Germline V gene lookup returns CDR1 SGHTA and CDR2 FQGTGA. V lost 3 bases and J lost 2, with 14 bases in between. CDR3 size: 16 residues. CDR3 residues: CASSFTGTKTYNEQFF. For the CDR3, the DNA is TGTGCCAGCAGCTTTACCGGGACAAAGACCTACAATGAGCAGTTCTTC.

Only a few counts were recorded for this clonotype. The V gene is TRBV7-2, the J gene TRBJ2-7; D gene ambiguous. This CDR3 comprises 15 residues. Germline V CDR1 and CDR2: SGHTA, FQGNSA. Trimming left V 1 base short and J 1 base short, with 11 bases between. CDR3 nucleotide sequence: TGTGCCAGCAGCTTAGATCGGGCAGTATCCTACGAGCAGTACTTC. It yields the protein CASSLDRAVSYEQYF.

The chain combines TRBV7-3 with TRBJ2-3, with a tentative D call TRBD2 (5 bases). The V gene's germline CDR1 is SGHTA and CDR2 FQGTGA. Deletions cut 1 base from V and 8 bases from J, with 10 bases between. The CDR3 runs 13 residues. CDR3 DNA: TGTGCCAGCAGCTTAAATGCGGACTCTACGCAGTATTTT. Its protein is CASSLNADSTQYF.

This clonotype was recorded a few times. The CDR3 nucleotides are TGTGCCAGCAGCTTACGACTAGTTTTCACAGATACGCAGTATTTT. Its protein is CASSLRLVFTDTQYF. V and J are TRBV7-9 and TRBJ2-3; perhaps TRBD2 as D (6 bases). With 2 bases removed from V and 2 bases from J, the gap between germline ends came to 11 bases. The CDR3 runs 15 residues. Germline V gives CDR1 SEHNR, CDR2 FQNEAQ (reference sequence). Combining the CDR3 with reference TRBV7-9 and TRBJ2-3 gives the whole variable domain DTGVSQNPRHKITKRGQNVTFRCDPISEHNRLYWYRQTLGQGPEFLTYFQNEAQLEKSRLLSDRFSAERPKGSFSTLEIQRTEQGDSAMYLCASSLRLVFTDTQYFGPGTRLTVL.

In regard to this clonotype: At one of its ends the junction is not consistent with the germline gene, which may arise from a read error. This rearrangement joins TRBV20-1 to TRBJ2-1; weak D call: TRBD2 (6 bases). The CDR3 length is 15 residues. The germline V gene has CDR1 DFQATT and CDR2 SNEGSKA (reference sequence). The CDR3 sequence: CGAREGAGLDNEQFF. CDR3 bases: TGCGGTGCTAGAGAAGGAGCGGGTTTAGACAATGAGCAGTTCTTC.

This chain uses TRBV7-6 with TRBJ1-6; TRBD1 matches 9 bases. The CDR3 runs 16 residues. V gave up 3 bases and J gave up 7 bases; unmatched junction bases: 7. CDR1 is SGHVS, CDR2 FNYEAQ, per germline. CDR3 in amino acids: CASSLYAGTGNSPLHF. CDR3 bases: TGTGCCAGCAGCTTGTATGCCGGGACAGGGAATTCACCCCTCCACTTT.